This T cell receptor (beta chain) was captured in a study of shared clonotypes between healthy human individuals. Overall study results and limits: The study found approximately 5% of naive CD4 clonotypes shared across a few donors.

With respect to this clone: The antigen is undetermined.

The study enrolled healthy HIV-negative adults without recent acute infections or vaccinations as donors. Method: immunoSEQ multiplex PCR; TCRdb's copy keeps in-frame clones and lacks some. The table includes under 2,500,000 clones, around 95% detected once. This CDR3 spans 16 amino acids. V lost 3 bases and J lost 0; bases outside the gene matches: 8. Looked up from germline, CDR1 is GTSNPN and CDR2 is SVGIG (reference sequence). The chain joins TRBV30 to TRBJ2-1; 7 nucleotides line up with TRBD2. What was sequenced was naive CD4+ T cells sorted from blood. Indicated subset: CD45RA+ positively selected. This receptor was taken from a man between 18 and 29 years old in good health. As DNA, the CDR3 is TGTGCCTGGAGGAGGCTAGCGGCGAGCTCCTACAATGAGCAGTTCTTC. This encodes CAWRRLAASSYNEQFF.